This T cell receptor beta chain was obtained from a study of blood T cell repertoires in COVID-19 (dated by TCRdb to the early 2020s). For the wider study: Collaborator samples came from the United States, Italy and Spain and covered acute and convalescent phases of COVID-19. The material from the prospective study consisted of cDNA or gDNA derived from T cells, B-cell-depleted T cells, or PBMCs. Deeply sampled blood TCRbeta repertoires from subjects exposed to, actively infected with, or recovered from COVID-19 were included in the dataset. A freely available public database, intended as a resource for researchers studying the immune response to SARS-CoV-2, is where the repertoires were released. Samples were obtained from the ongoing ImmuneRACE study (first 160 participants) and from over a thousand subjects provided by 6 global collaborators. Nearly every sample came with metadata listing a de-identified subject ID, COVID-19 status, age in years and sex. Where available, HLA class I and class II types were obtained from metadata supplied by the sample provider rather than from assay-based typing.

The study at large found these results: Clinical and demographic metadata were provided uncurated, with the amount varying by source and participant.

Whole blood was collected in K2EDTA tubes by collaborating institutions according to the institutions' own protocols. For TCRbeta analysis, collaborator samples were shipped as frozen whole blood, as isolated PBMCs, or as DNA extracted from either sample type. The immunoSEQ Assay, a bias-controlled multiplex PCR, was used to amplify TCRbeta CDR3 regions from genomic DNA. The authors processed their data as follows. Nucleated cell counts per sample were estimated from amplification of reference gene primers within the assay. To quantify the absolute abundance of each unique TCRbeta CDR3 rearrangement, sequence reads were collapsed and filtered. Productive Simpson clonality was computed per sample as the square root of Simpson's diversity index over productive rearrangements. The immuneACCESS repertoire file appears here via TCRdb, limited to in-frame rearrangements. These files lack a portion of the clones; in checked studies, under half of the deficit traces to unresolved V genes, and the cause of the others is not known. Clone size and the V and J calls come from that table; the DNA yielded D and trimming. In all, the sample holds over 350,000 clones, and roughly 91% of those were seen once. Over 4% of the sample is in the top ten clones.

CDR3 length: 17 amino acids, cysteine to phenylalanine. The DNA shown is the 51-base CDR3, in frame from base 1. Trimming costs V 2 bases and J 5 bases, and their ends lie 19 bases apart. The CDR1 and CDR2 encoded by the germline V gene (reference sequence) are LNHDA and SQIVND. Remarks on this clone: This receptor's antigen is unknown. Nothing much larger sits one base from this clone, and base qualities are not available.

Sample: peripheral blood. The chain couples TRBV19 to TRBJ1-5, with the D gene uncertain. The clonotype originates from a woman aged 25-40 years with acute or convalescent COVID-19. Here is the DNA: TGTGCCAGTAGTATATACCTTCTTGGGGAGGTCGATCAGCCCCAGCATTTT. It specifies CASSIYLLGEVDQPQHF.